This T cell receptor (beta chain) derives from a study of Ad26.COV2.S vaccination and SARS-CoV-2 variants. About the study: Sample donor was a member of the COV1001 Ad26.COV2.S trial arm. Recipients of Ad26.COV2.S got it intramuscularly, once or twice 56 days apart.

This table comes from immunoSEQ multiplex PCR, and its TCRdb copy is limited to in-frame clones, with some not included. The sample yields hundreds of thousands of clones, 88% seen once. Treatment here: some 20 received Ad26.COV2.S at low or high dose, single or two shots; roughly 5 received placebo; per-sample allocation not given. Specimen acquisition occurred on day 63 following the initial vaccine or placebo injection. Note on this clone: Antigen specificity is unknown.

Broader study findings: It was vaccine recipients, not placebo recipients, who had the higher spike-specific TCR breadth. A substantial breadth of spike-specific CD8+ and CD4+ T cell responses after vaccination has been reported.

The CDR3 loop spans 19 amino acids. In germline, CDR1 is MNHNS, CDR2 SASEGT. The V and J ends lost 4 bases and 1 base respectively, with 23 bases between them. J is TRBJ2-1 and V is TRBV6-1, with D tentatively TRBD1 (6 bases). The sample in question was peripheral blood, obtained in a trial of Ad26.COV2.S vaccine versus placebo. The source of this sequence is a person between 18 and 60 years old who received the Ad26.COV2.S COVID-19 vaccine or a placebo. The DNA of the CDR3 is TGTGCCAGCAGTGCCCCACGGGACACTCCGAAAATGTCCTACAATGAGCAGTTCTTC. This codes for CASSAPRDTPKMSYNEQFF.